This T cell receptor beta chain was captured by sequencing in a study of post-analysis software for immune sequencing data. Whole-study context: Recorded subtypes: relapsing-remitting, secondary progressive, progressive-relapsing; some patients unannotated.

Germline V gene sequence: CDR1 MGHDK, CDR2 SYGVNS. The CDR3 is 18 residues long. J was trimmed by 4 bases and V by 4 bases; bases with no gene match: 13. The authors incorporated unique molecular identifiers into the TCR beta cDNA libraries. Input amounts of about 0.85 to 11 million T cells were used. These gave approximately 500,000 cDNA molecules, so each molecule approximated one T cell. TCRdb reprocessed the PCR reads via MiXCR and lists one record per CDR3 protein. In the table there are 740,000 or so distinct CDR3 sequences, under 70% of which are singletons. In regard to this clonotype: Its target is not known.

Notes on the study in general: Batch-matched samples strongly co-clustered by F measure. When compared against controls, multiple sclerosis patients showed significantly lower normalized Chao1 diversity. Among four to six TRBV segments more frequent in patients than controls were TRBV5-6, TRBV5-1 and TRBV20-1.

V and J are TRBV25-1 and TRBJ1-2, with 12 bases identical to TRBD1. The sequence was obtained from a girl aged 10-17 years with multiple sclerosis. The sequenced material came from blood. Here the CDR3 DNA reads TGTGCCAGCAGTGCCGATCCGGGACAGGGGGCTTATTTCTATGGCTACACCTTC. Translated: CASSADPGQGAYFYGYTF.